Below, 5 T cell receptor beta chains from the same sample are listed, as sequenced in a study of CD8 T cells in Susac syndrome. Random-hexamer reverse transcription was applied to roughly 0.5 to 1 ug RNA. MiXCR was run by TCRdb on the immunoSEQ multiplex PCR reads, yielding one entry per CDR3 protein. The table includes about 150,000 distinct CDR3 sequences, around 96% detected once. The material sequenced was CD4+ T cells from PBMCs. The receptors come from a human donor with Susac syndrome.

The chain is built from TRBV4-3 and TRBJ1-2, with a weak D call TRBD1 (5 bases). Germline CDR1 is LGHNA and CDR2 is YSLEER. This CDR3 has 16 amino acids. Trimming shortened V by 0 bases and J by 2 bases, and 13 bases separated the two germline ends. CDR3 nucleotides: TGCGCCAGCAGCCAAGAAGGATCCAGGGCGAACTATGGCTACACCTTC. Amino acids: CASSQEGSRANYGYTF.

V and J are TRBV6-6 and TRBJ2-7; TRBD1 matches at 8 bases. CDR1 and CDR2 from the germline V gene are MNHNY and SVGAGI (reference sequence). The CDR3 extends over 16 amino acids. V shed 6 bases and J 7 bases; nucleotides not matched to a gene: 17. The CDR3, as DNA: TGTGCCAGCAGCCCGCCCATACAGGGGGGTCTGAGTGAGCAGTACTTC. This encodes CASSPPIQGGLSEQYF.

The chain is built from TRBV19 and TRBJ2-3; TRBD2 might be the D (6 bases). This CDR3 has 15 residues. CDR1 and CDR2 (germline): LNHDA, SQIVND (reference sequence). V was pared by 3 bases and J by 1 base, with 11 bases between. In DNA form, the CDR3 reads TGTGCCAGTAGTATCGGACTATTGGGCACAGATACGCAGTATTTT. Protein product: CASSIGLLGTDTQYF. Based on the CDR3 plus reference TRBV19 and TRBJ2-3, the full variable domain is DGGITQSPKYLFRKEGQNVTLSCEQNLNHDAMYWYRQDPGQGLRLIYYSQIVNDFQKGDIAEGYSVSREKKESFPLTVTSAQKNPTAFYLCASSIGLLGTDTQYFGPGTRLTVL.

This clonotype was detected only once. The chain joins TRBV11-2 to TRBJ2-5; 9 bases are a match to TRBD1. There are 15 residues in the CDR3. The junction had 6 bases not matched to a gene; V was cut back by 3 bases and J by 4 bases. Germline V gene sequence: CDR1 SGHAT, CDR2 FQNNGV. CDR3 sequence (DNA): TGTGCCAGCAGCTTTGGACAGGGGTTGCGAGAGACCCAGTACTTC. It codes for CASSFGQGLRETQYF.

J is TRBJ2-7 and V is TRBV20-1; 11 bases map to TRBD1. The CDR3 covers 15 residues. The V and J ends lost 4 bases and 4 bases, in that order; junction bases with no gene match: 9. Germline-derived CDR1 and CDR2 are DFQATT and SNEGSKA (reference sequence). CDR3 sequence reads: CSAITGTGGSYEQYF. CDR3 bases: TGCAGTGCTATAACCGGGACAGGGGGTTCATACGAGCAGTACTTC.